The present T cell receptor beta chain was sequenced within a study of regulatory T cells in long-lasting Graves disease. With iRepertoire HTBI primers and Arm-PCR of CDR3 regions, TCR beta libraries were built. TCRdb called the multiplex PCR reads again in MiXCR, with one record for every CDR3 protein. The sample holds 450,000 to 650,000 distinct CDR3 sequences; 16% are singletons and the top ten take roughly 25%. This clonotype appeared many times. Time point denoted: newly diagnosed GD, antithyroid drugs for less than 3 months. Researchers made the TCR library from RNA that was extracted from PBMCs. V lost 7 bases, J lost 10 bases, and 10 bases stayed unmatched. The CDR3 consists of 15 residues. In addition, the sample was reused for a study of T cells in Graves' hyperthyroidism and ophthalmopathy. From that second work: Reasons for excluding patients were uncontrolled infection, other autoimmune disease, pregnancy or lactation.

The sequence was collected from a woman aged 35 to 60 with Graves disease. This chain links TRBV12-3 or TRBV12-4 with TRBJ2-1; 13 bases are a match to TRBD2. The source was peripheral blood mononuclear cells (PBMCs), collected at new diagnosis, from a patient treated with antithyroid drugs. The chain's CDR3 is CASIATSGGAKEQFF. The CDR3 region has the DNA TGTGCCAGCATCGCTACTAGCGGGGGGGCTAAAGAGCAGTTCTTC.